This T cell receptor (beta chain) originates from a study of early T cells in non-severe SARS-CoV-2 infection (dated by TCRdb to the early 2020s). With respect to the entire study: Because TCR sequencing was done on bulk RNA from unsorted whole blood, the alpha and beta chains could not be paired.

Preparation of the library involved 5' RACE. The sequencer was a NextSeq 500. In the TCR library protocol, unique molecular identifiers were attached to individual cDNA molecules to correct for PCR bias and sequencing error. TCR alpha and beta chains were both sequenced, and the abundances of alpha and beta sequences in each sample were closely correlated with each other. For the original study's pipeline: Decombinator V4 was used to annotate the V gene, J gene and CDR3 of the TCR sequences. TCRs were defined as expanded if a significant change between any two time points was detected under a Poisson model with p below 0.0001. TCR abundances were normalised to the total number of TCRs sequenced per sample and expressed as counts per million. TRAV1-2 paired with TRAJ12, TRAJ20 or TRAJ33 defined MAIT TCRs, while TRAV10 paired with TRAJ18 defined iNKT TCRs. VDJdb, accessed 1 November 2021, was searched for CMV, EBV and SARS-CoV-2 annotated TCRs, with TCRs annotated for multiple antigens excluded. TCRdb trimmed the raw reads at Q25, called clones with MiXCR and kept productive beta chains. Entries are consolidated by CDR3 protein sequence, retaining the most common genes and DNA. None of the V and J calls come from the authors' own analysis; TCRdb made them. Present in this sample are 75,000 to 80,000 distinct CDR3 sequences, roughly 10% of which were seen just once. The leading ten clones occupy around 13% of the sample.

Study-level results and caveats: Matching against VDJdb was skewed toward anti-spike CD8 responses, likely underestimated virus-specific expansions, and missed private and CD4 specificities.

The study was a case-control design nested within a healthcare worker cohort in London, UK, with weekly nasopharyngeal swab PCR tests and blood sampling. Healthcare workers were enrolled in the week of the UK lockdown, from 23 to 31 March 2020, and were followed every week for up to roughly 16 weeks. Comments on this clonotype: Its recognized antigen is unknown. Base qualities are not recorded, but no much larger clone differs from it by a single base.

The trim is 4 bases for V and 5 bases for J, with a gap of 16 bases between the germline ends. From the cysteine up to the phenylalanine, the CDR3 has a length of 15 residues. Only the CDR3 DNA is retained, 45 bases long and in frame from the first base. The germline V gene sets CDR1 to SGHTS and CDR2 to YDEGEE. The receptor chain draws on TRBV5-8 and TRBJ2-1, with the D gene too uncertain to name. This receptor was identified in an adult who was a healthcare worker with PCR-confirmed SARS-CoV-2 infection or an uninfected control (not recorded which). The sample was whole blood, taken at baseline. The CDR3 region: CASSLGVDSHNEQFF. The sequenced DNA: TGTGCCAGCAGCCTGGGTGTTGACTCTCACAATGAGCAGTTCTTC.